The 20 T cell receptor beta chains presented below share a single source sample, sequenced in a study of regulatory T cells in long-lasting Graves disease. Building the TCR beta libraries relied on iRepertoire HTBI primers, and CDR3 regions underwent Arm-PCR. A single record per CDR3 protein comes from TCRdb applying MiXCR to the multiplex PCR reads. The data contain approximately 390,000 distinct CDR3 sequences, around 16% of them singletons. The time point denotes: newly diagnosed GD, antithyroid drugs for less than 3 months. From PBMCs, RNA was extracted and then used to make the TCR library. This sample was shared with a second study, whose subject was T cells in Graves' hyperthyroidism and ophthalmopathy.

The sample here was peripheral blood mononuclear cells (PBMCs), taken at new diagnosis, from a patient treated with antithyroid drugs. These receptors were taken from a woman between 18 and 29 years old with Graves disease.

About this clonotype itself: A much larger clone differs by one base, so this may be a read error. The chain combines TRBV2 with TRBJ2-5; D might be TRBD1 or TRBD2, each matching 6 bases. Germline CDR1 reads SNHLY; CDR2 reads FYNNEI. The CDR3 loop spans 21 amino acids. Trimming stripped 6 bases from V and 9 bases from J, with 41 bases between. In nucleotides, the CDR3 is TGTGCCAGCAGCCAGGAGGATTCAGGCTTCGGGGGCGGATTTTCATCCGAGGCCCAGTACTTC. Protein product: CASSQEDSGFGGGFSSEAQYF.

Worth noting for this clonotype: Possible read error: a much larger clone is one base away. The V and J genes are TRBV2 and TRBJ1-1, with TRBD1 matching 7 bases. The CDR3 covers 16 residues. Losses at the gene ends were 7 bases for V and 3 bases for J; bases not matched to a gene: 14. CDR1 and CDR2 from the germline V gene are SNHLY and FYNNEI. The CDR3 nucleotides are TGTGCCAGCAACCGGGACAGCGGAGCAATGCACACTGAAGCTTTCTTT. This codes for CASNRDSGAMHTEAFF. Drawing the rest from reference TRBV2 and TRBJ1-1, the complete variable domain is EPEVTQTPSHQVTQMGQEVILRCVPISNHLYFYWYRQILGQKVEFLVSFYNNEISEKSEIFDDQFSVERPDGSNFTLKIRSTKLEDSAMYFCASNRDSGAMHTEAFFGQGTRLTVV.

This clonotype was observed at least ten times. V is TRBV11-2 and J is TRBJ2-7; 11 nucleotides line up with TRBD2. The CDR3 loop spans 15 amino acids. In germline, CDR1 is SGHAT, CDR2 FQNNGV. V was clipped by 4 bases and J by 2 bases; unmatched bases: 4. The CDR3 loop is CASSYTSGGTYEQYF. In nucleotides, the CDR3 is TGTGCCAGCAGCTACACTAGCGGGGGAACCTACGAGCAGTACTTC. Full variable domain (missing parts from reference TRBV11-2 and TRBJ2-7): EAGVAQSPRYKIIEKRQSVAFWCNPISGHATLYWYQQILGQGPKLLIQFQNNGVVDDSQLPKDRFSAERLKGVDSTLKIQPAKLEDSAVYLCASSYTSGGTYEQYFGPGTRLTVT.

This clonotype was recorded once. This may arise from a read error, as a much more abundant clone is one base away. The chain carries TRBV2 and TRBJ2-7; TRBD1 or TRBD2 may be the D gene (7 bases each). CDR1 and CDR2 from the germline V gene are SNHLY and FYNNEI. This CDR3 has 13 amino acids. This CDR3 is CAGRGGGSYEQYF. The CDR3 DNA reads as TGTGCCGGCAGGGGGGGGGGTTCCTACGAGCAGTACTTC.

This clonotype was seen at least ten times. The genes are TRBV12-3 or TRBV12-4 and TRBJ2-4; D possibly corresponds to TRBD2 (7 bases). The CDR3 loop spans 16 amino acids. The V gene lost 1 base and the J gene lost 1 base, with 11 bases spanning the gap. CDR3 sequence (DNA): TGTGCCAGCAGTTTAGGTGGGGGGGCCGCCAAAAACATTCAGTACTTC. This sequence encodes CASSLGGGAAKNIQYF.

This clonotype was observed a few times. The rearrangement uses TRBV4-1 and TRBJ2-4; D not certain. The ends were cut back, 5 bases at V and 0 bases at J, with 11 bases in the middle. Per germline, CDR1 MGHRA and CDR2 YSYEKL. This CDR3 has 15 amino acids. The CDR3 DNA reads as TGCGCCAGCAGCGGCCGGCCTCTAGCCAAAAACATTCAGTACTTC. This codes for CASSGRPLAKNIQYF.

There are many counts of this clonotype. The chain links TRBV20-1 to TRBJ2-1; 16 bases are a match to TRBD2. Germline V CDR1 and CDR2: DFQATT, SNEGSKA (reference sequence). This CDR3 has 19 residues. The ends lost 1 base at V and 3 bases at J; junction bases unmatched: 9. CDR3 in amino acids: CSARAPGLAGGTLYNEQFF. The CDR3 bases are TGCAGTGCTAGAGCCCCGGGACTAGCGGGGGGGACACTCTACAATGAGCAGTTCTTC.

This clonotype has ten or more counts. The chain uses TRBV2 and TRBJ1-2; no definite D call. Germline V lookup: CDR1 SNHLY, CDR2 FYNNEI. The CDR3 covers 14 residues. Deletions cut 5 bases from V and 0 bases from J, with 10 bases between. CDR3 bases: TGTGCCAGCAGTCTCCGCCCAGCTAACTATGGCTACACCTTC. Its translation: CASSLRPANYGYTF.

This clonotype came up a few times. The DNA of the CDR3 is TGCAGCGTTGAAAGGGAGACCCAGTACTTC. It specifies CSVERETQYF. The chain links TRBV29-1 to TRBJ2-5; D gene unclear. The CDR3 extends over 10 amino acids. CDR1 SQVTM and CDR2 ANQGSEA come from the germline V gene. Deletions cut 2 bases from V and 5 bases from J, with 3 bases between.

This clonotype appeared a few times. V usage is TRBV7-8 and J usage is TRBJ2-5, with D unclear. Germline V gene lookup returns CDR1 SGHVS and CDR2 FQNEAQ. V lost 1 base, J lost 1 base, and 7 bases lay in between. The CDR3 runs to 14 residues. As DNA, the CDR3 is TGTGCCAGCAGCTTAGATCCCCTCCAAGAGACCCAGTACTTC. As protein: CASSLDPLQETQYF.

At least ten counts were recorded for this clonotype. V is TRBV5-1 and J is TRBJ2-5, with 10 positions matching TRBD2. CDR1 is SGHRS and CDR2 is YFSETQ in the germline V gene. The CDR3 contains 16 residues. The V segment lost 0 bases and the J segment 0 bases; nucleotides outside the gene matches: 2. The CDR3, as DNA: TGCGCCAGCAGCTTGGCTAGCGGGGGCTACCAAGAGACCCAGTACTTC. Amino acids: CASSLASGGYQETQYF.

This clonotype was seen repeatedly, ten times or more. V usage is TRBV18 and J usage is TRBJ2-7; D is possibly TRBD2 (7 bases). Germline assignment: CDR1 KGHSH and CDR2 LQKENI. CDR3 length equals 13 residues. The V gene lost 5 bases and the J gene lost 4 bases, with 12 bases spanning the gap. The CDR3 loop reads CASSIGGQYEQYF. The CDR3 DNA reads as TGTGCCAGCTCAATCGGGGGGCAATACGAGCAGTACTTC.

The chain has TRBV5-1 and TRBJ1-2; a weak D match, TRBD1 (5 bases). The germline CDR1 and CDR2 sequences are SGHRS and YFSETQ. The CDR3 sequence is 12 residues long. Trimming took 2 bases from V and 7 from J, leaving 9 bases between them. The chain's CDR3 is CASSFMGGGYTF. DNA of the CDR3: TGCGCCAGCAGCTTCATGGGGGGTGGCTACACCTTC.

This clonotype is a singleton in its sample. V gene TRBV10-3 combines with J gene TRBJ1-5; 7 bases are a match to TRBD1. Germline V gene data show CDR1 as ENHRY and CDR2 as SYGVKD. The CDR3 is 14 amino acids. V shed 5 bases, J shed 7 bases, and the junction held 8 bases outside the gene matches. The CDR3 DNA reads as TGTGCCATCAGTCCCGGGACAGTCGGCCAGCCCCAGCATTTT. Protein sequence: CAISPGTVGQPQHF.

V usage is TRBV5-5 and J usage is TRBJ2-3, with 9 bases lining up with TRBD2. The V gene's germline CDR1 is SGHKS and CDR2 YYEKEE (reference sequence). J was trimmed by 4 bases and V by 4 bases; bases with no gene match: 10. This CDR3 spans 16 amino acids. The CDR3 region has the DNA TGTGCCAGCAGCCCTATAGCGGGAGTGGGCGCAGATACGCAGTATTTT. It codes for CASSPIAGVGADTQYF.

This clonotype was recorded many times. CDR3 protein: CASSLASGTGGNEQYF. In DNA form, the CDR3 reads TGTGCCAGCAGCTTAGCCTCCGGGACAGGGGGCAACGAGCAGTACTTC. The rearrangement joins TRBV7-9 to TRBJ2-7; 12 bases map to TRBD1. The germline V gene has CDR1 SEHNR and CDR2 FQNEAQ (reference sequence). The CDR3 runs to 16 residues. Unmatched junction bases numbered 5, after V lost 0 bases and J lost 5 bases.

Regarding this clonotype: A much larger clone differs by one base, so this may be a read error. The genes are TRBV20-1 and TRBJ2-7; no reliable D call. Germline assignment: CDR1 DFQATT and CDR2 SNEGSKA (reference sequence). This CDR3 is built from 16 residues. V shed 1 base and J shed 7 bases, with 23 bases lying between them. The CDR3 protein is CSARGVTEKAYNEQYF. The CDR3 nucleotides read TGCAGTGCTAGAGGCGTAACGGAAAAAGCCTACAATGAGCAGTACTTC.

At least ten counts were recorded for this clonotype. CDR3 amino acids: CASSVERETQYF. In DNA, the CDR3 is TGTGCCAGCAGCGTAGAACGGGAGACCCAGTACTTC. V usage is TRBV9 and J usage is TRBJ2-5; no clear D gene. Germline CDR1 and CDR2: SGDLS and YYNGEE. V lost 0 bases and J 5 bases, leaving 5 bases between the germline ends. The CDR3 is 12 residues long.

This clonotype was seen many times. The chain is built from TRBV6-5 and TRBJ2-7; D is tentatively TRBD1 or TRBD2 (5 bases each). This CDR3 is 16 amino acids long. V gave up 2 bases and J gave up 3 bases, with 17 bases separating them. Germline V gives CDR1 MNHEY, CDR2 SVGAGI. The CDR3 protein is CASSYRHGDPHYEQYF. The CDR3 region has the DNA TGTGCCAGCAGTTACCGACACGGGGACCCTCACTACGAGCAGTACTTC.

This clonotype was picked up many times. The rearrangement uses TRBV5-1 and TRBJ1-5; TRBD1 is a possible D gene (5 bases). Germline CDR1 and CDR2: SGHRS and YFSETQ. This CDR3 spans 15 amino acids. V was shortened by 4 bases and J by 0 bases, with 11 bases between the two germline ends. The CDR3 nucleotides read TGCGCCAGCAGCCCCGGGACTGTTAGCAATCAGCCCCAGCATTTT. This codes for CASSPGTVSNQPQHF.